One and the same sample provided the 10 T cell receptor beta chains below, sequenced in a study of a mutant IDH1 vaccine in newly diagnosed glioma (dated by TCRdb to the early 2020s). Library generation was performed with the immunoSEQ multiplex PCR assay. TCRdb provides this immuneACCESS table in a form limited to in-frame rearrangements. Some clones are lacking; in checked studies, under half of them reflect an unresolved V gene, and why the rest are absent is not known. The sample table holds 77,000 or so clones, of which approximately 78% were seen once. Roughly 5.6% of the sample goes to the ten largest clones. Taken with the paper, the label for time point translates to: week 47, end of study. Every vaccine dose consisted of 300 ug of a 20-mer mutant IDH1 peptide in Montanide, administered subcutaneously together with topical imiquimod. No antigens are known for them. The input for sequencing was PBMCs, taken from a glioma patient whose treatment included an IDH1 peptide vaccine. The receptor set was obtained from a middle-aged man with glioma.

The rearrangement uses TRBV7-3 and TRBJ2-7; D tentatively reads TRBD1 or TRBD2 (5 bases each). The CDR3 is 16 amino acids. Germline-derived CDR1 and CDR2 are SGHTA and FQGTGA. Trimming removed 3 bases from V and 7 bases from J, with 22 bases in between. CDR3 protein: CASSLSPGTRAVEQYF. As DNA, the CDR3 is TGTGCCAGCAGCTTGTCTCCCGGGACCCGCGCCGTTGAGCAGTACTTC. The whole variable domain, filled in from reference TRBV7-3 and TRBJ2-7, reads GAGVSQTPSNKVTEKGKYVELRCDPISGHTALYWYRQSLGQGPEFLIYFQGTGAADDSGLPNDRFFAVRPEGSVSTLKIQRTERGDSAVYLCASSLSPGTRAVEQYFGPGTRLTVT.

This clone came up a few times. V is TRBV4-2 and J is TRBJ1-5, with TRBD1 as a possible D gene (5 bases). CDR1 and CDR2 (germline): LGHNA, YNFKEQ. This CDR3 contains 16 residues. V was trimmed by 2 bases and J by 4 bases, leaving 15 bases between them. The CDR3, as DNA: TGTGCCAGCAGCCAATGGTTGGCAGGGCTTAATCAGCCCCAGCATTTT. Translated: CASSQWLAGLNQPQHF.

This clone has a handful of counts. CDR3 sequence reads: CASSLDVSEAFF. The CDR3 DNA follows: TGTGCCAGCAGCTTAGATGTGAGTGAAGCTTTCTTT. The chain recombines TRBV11-2 with TRBJ1-1; no firm D call. CDR1 and CDR2 (germline): SGHAT, FQNNGV. This CDR3 has 12 amino acids. V was cut by 0 bases and J by 7 bases, with 6 bases left in between.

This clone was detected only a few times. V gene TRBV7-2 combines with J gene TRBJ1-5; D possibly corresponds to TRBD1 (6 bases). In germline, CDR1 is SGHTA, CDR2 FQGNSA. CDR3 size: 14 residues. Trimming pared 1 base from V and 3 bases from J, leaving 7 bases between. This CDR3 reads CASSLDRVNQPQHF. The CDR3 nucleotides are TGTGCCAGCAGCTTAGACAGGGTCAATCAGCCCCAGCATTTT.

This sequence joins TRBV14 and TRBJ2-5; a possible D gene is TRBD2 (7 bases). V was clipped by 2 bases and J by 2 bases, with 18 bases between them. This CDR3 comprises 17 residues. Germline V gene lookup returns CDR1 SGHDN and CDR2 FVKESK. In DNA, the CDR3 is TGTGCCAGCAGCCAAAGGGGTGCGGGGGCGCGACAAGAGACCCAGTACTTC. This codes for CASSQRGAGARQETQYF.

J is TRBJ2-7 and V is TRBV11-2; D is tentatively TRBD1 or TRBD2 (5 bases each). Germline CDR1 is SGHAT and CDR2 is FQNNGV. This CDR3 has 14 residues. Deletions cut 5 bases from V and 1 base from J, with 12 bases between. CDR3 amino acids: CASSRRDLSYEQYF. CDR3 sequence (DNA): TGTGCCAGCAGCAGACGGGACCTTTCCTACGAGCAGTACTTC.

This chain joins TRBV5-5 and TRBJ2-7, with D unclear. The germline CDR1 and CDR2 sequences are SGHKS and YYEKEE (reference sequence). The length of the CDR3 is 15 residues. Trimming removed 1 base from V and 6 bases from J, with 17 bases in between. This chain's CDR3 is CASSLSPINPVEQYF. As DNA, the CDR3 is TGTGCCAGCAGCTTGTCTCCCATCAACCCGGTCGAGCAGTACTTC. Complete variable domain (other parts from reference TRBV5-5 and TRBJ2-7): DAGVTQSPTHLIKTRGQQVTLRCSPISGHKSVSWYQQVLGQGPQFIFQYYEKEERGRGNFPDRFSARQFPNYSSELNVNALLLGDSALYLCASSLSPINPVEQYFGPGTRLTVT.

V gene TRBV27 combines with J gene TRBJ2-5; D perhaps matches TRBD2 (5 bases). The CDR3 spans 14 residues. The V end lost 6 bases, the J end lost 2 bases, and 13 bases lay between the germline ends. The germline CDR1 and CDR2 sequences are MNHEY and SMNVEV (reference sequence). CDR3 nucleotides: TGTGCCAGCAGGCATAGACTAAGTCAAGAGACCCAGTACTTC. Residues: CASRHRLSQETQYF.

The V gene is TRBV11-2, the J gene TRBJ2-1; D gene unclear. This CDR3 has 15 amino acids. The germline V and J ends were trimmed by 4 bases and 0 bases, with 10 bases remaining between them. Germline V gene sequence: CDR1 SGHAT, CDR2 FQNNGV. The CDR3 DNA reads TGTGCCAGCAGCTCGCAGGTGGGCTCCTACAATGAGCAGTTCTTC. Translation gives CASSSQVGSYNEQFF.

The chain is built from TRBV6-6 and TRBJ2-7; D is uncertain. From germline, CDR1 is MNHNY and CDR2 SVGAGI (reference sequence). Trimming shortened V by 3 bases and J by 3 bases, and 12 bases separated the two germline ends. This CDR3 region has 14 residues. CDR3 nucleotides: TGTGCCAGCAGTTATTCCCCACTCGTCTACGAGCAGTACTTC. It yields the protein CASSYSPLVYEQYF.